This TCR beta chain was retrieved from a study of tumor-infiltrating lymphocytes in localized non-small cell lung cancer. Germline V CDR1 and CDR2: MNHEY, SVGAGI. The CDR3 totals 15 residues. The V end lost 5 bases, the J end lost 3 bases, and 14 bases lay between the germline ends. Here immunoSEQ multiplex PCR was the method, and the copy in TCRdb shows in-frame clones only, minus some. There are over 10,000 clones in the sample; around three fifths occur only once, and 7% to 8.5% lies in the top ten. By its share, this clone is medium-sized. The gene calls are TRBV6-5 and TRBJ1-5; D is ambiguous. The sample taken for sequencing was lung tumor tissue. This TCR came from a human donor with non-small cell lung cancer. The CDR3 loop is CASSPAGRVNQPQHF. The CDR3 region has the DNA TGTGCCAGCAGTCCCGCGGGGAGAGTCAATCAGCCCCAGCATTTT.